These 14 T cell receptor beta chains came from one sample sequenced in a study of blood T cell repertoires in COVID-19. Data came from immunoSEQ multiplex PCR; TCRdb stores just in-frame clones and leaves some out. The sample carries under 200,000 clones, roughly four fifths recorded once. Sequencing input: peripheral blood. Receptor source: a human donor in a cohort sampled during active COVID-19.

This clone was seen just once. J is TRBJ1-4 and V is TRBV28, with TRBD1 identical over 9 bases. V lost 6 bases and J lost 7; bases outside the gene matches: 6. Germline CDR1 MDHEN, CDR2 SYDVKM. There are 14 residues in the CDR3. This CDR3 reads CASRWTGVGEKLFF. The CDR3 bases are TGTGCCAGCAGATGGACAGGGGTCGGTGAAAAACTGTTTTTT.

This clone turned up a few times. The chain recombines TRBV27 with TRBJ2-5; a possible D gene is TRBD1 (5 bases). CDR1 is MNHEY and CDR2 is SMNVEV in the germline V gene (reference sequence). The CDR3 contains 14 residues. Trimming took off 7 bases at V and 2 bases at J, with 14 bases between the two ends. The CDR3: CASKWGPTQETQYF. The CDR3 bases are TGTGCCAGCAAATGGGGCCCCACACAAGAGACCCAGTACTTC.

This clone was seen a single time. The chain couples TRBV19 to TRBJ2-5; 9 bases line up with TRBD1. The CDR3 has 15 amino acids. CDR1 and CDR2 (germline): LNHDA, SQIVND (reference sequence). The junction had 10 bases not matched to a gene; V was cut back by 4 bases and J by 7 bases. The CDR3 sequence is CASSTGTGPQWTQYF. CDR3 nucleotides: TGTGCCAGTAGTACCGGGACAGGGCCCCAATGGACCCAGTACTTC.

The chain uses TRBV12-5 and TRBJ2-1; 7 positions agree with TRBD2. The CDR3 runs to 15 residues. J lost 7 bases, V lost 3 bases, and 9 bases had no gene match. Germline CDR1 is LGHNT and CDR2 is FRNRAP. CDR3 amino acids: CASGLRGRAVNEQFF. In DNA, the CDR3 is TGTGCTAGTGGTTTACGAGGGAGGGCTGTTAATGAGCAGTTCTTC.

V usage is TRBV9 and J usage is TRBJ1-4, with TRBD1 identical over 9 bases. The CDR3 length is 15 residues. Germline V CDR1 and CDR2: SGDLS, YYNGEE. After removal of 4 bases from V and 0 bases from J, the junction contained 1 base not matched to a gene. The CDR3 region is CASSRTGATNEKLFF. CDR3 DNA: TGTGCCAGCAGCAGGACAGGGGCAACTAATGAAAAACTGTTTTTT.

The V call is TRBV25-1, the J call TRBJ2-7; D perhaps matches TRBD1 (5 bases). Trimming took off 5 bases at V and 2 bases at J, with 10 bases between the two ends. Germline-derived CDR1 and CDR2 are MGHDK and SYGVNS. The CDR3 consists of 13 residues. The CDR3 region is CASSKQGPYEQYF. As DNA, the CDR3 is TGTGCCAGCAGTAAGCAGGGCCCCTACGAGCAGTACTTC.

The gene calls are TRBV5-4 and TRBJ2-7; D remains unclear. Germline V gene lookup returns CDR1 SGHNT and CDR2 YYREEE (reference sequence). The CDR3 consists of 11 residues. The V gene lost 4 bases and the J gene lost 3 bases, with 5 bases spanning the gap. This CDR3 reads CASSDSYEQYF. DNA of the CDR3: TGTGCCAGCAGCGATAGCTACGAGCAGTACTTC.

This clone was observed once. This rearrangement joins TRBV4-2 to TRBJ2-7; TRBD1 matches at 7 bases. Germline lookup yields CDR1 LGHNA and CDR2 YNFKEQ. With 1 base clipped from V and 4 bases from J, the junction kept 10 bases outside the gene matches. The CDR3 has 16 residues. The CDR3 nucleotides are TGTGCCAGCAGCCAAGCGGGTGGGGACAGTGGGTACGAGCAGTACTTC. Translating it yields CASSQAGGDSGYEQYF.

The J gene is TRBJ2-7, the V gene TRBV23-1, with D tentatively TRBD1 (5 bases). TRBV23-1 is an ORF, with its function uncertain. The V end was cut by 0 bases, the J end by 2 bases, with 11 bases between. The CDR3 spans 15 residues. CDR3 in amino acids: CASSQSTDRAYEQYF. In nucleotides, the CDR3 is TGCGCCAGCAGTCAATCGACAGACAGAGCCTACGAGCAGTACTTC.

This chain links TRBV3-1 (or the pseudogene TRBV3-2) with TRBJ2-7, with 8 bases that match TRBD2. Germline CDR1 reads LGHDT; CDR2 reads YNNKEL (reference sequence). V gave up 4 bases and J gave up 6 bases; unmatched junction bases: 8. CDR3 length: 14 residues. CDR3 DNA sequence: TGTGCCAGCAGCCTCGGGGGGGGACCGGGCGAGCAGTACTTC. Protein: CASSLGGGPGEQYF.

The chain joins TRBV4-3 to TRBJ2-1; 7 nucleotides agree with TRBD2. This CDR3 region has 18 residues. J gave up 6 bases and V 0 bases, and 14 bases lay outside the gene matches. Germline CDR1 is LGHNA and CDR2 is YSLEER. The CDR3 loop is CASSQDQGGGRPGNEQFF. In DNA, the CDR3 is TGCGCCAGCAGCCAAGATCAAGGCGGGGGACGACCCGGCAATGAGCAGTTCTTC.

This CDR3 is CASSLDLGLMNTEAFF. CDR3 sequence (DNA): TGTGCCAGCAGCTTAGATTTGGGACTTATGAACACTGAAGCTTTCTTT. The J gene is TRBJ1-1, the V gene TRBV11-2, with D maybe TRBD1 (5 bases). Trimming pared 0 bases from V and 0 bases from J, leaving 11 bases between. This CDR3 comprises 16 residues. CDR1 and CDR2 from the germline V gene are SGHAT and FQNNGV.

This rearrangement joins TRBV3-1 (or the pseudogene TRBV3-2) to TRBJ2-1; D perhaps matches TRBD2 (5 bases). Per the germline V gene, CDR1 is LGHDT and CDR2 is YNNKEL (reference sequence). The CDR3 extends over 15 amino acids. The V end was cut by 2 bases, the J end by 0 bases, with 8 bases between. The CDR3 coding sequence is TGTGCCAGCAGCCAACGGGGTCTCTCCTACAATGAGCAGTTCTTC. Its protein is CASSQRGLSYNEQFF.

This clone was counted only a few times. The junction and the germline gene differ at one end; a read error may be behind it. The chain recombines TRBV18 with TRBJ2-7, with TRBD2 identical over 11 bases. Germline lookup yields CDR1 KGHSH and CDR2 LQKENI. The CDR3 is made up of 15 amino acids. The CDR3 nucleotides are TGTGCCAGCTCACCACCTAAGGCTAGCGGGAGGAAATCAAGCTTC. Protein sequence: CASSPPKASGRKSSF.